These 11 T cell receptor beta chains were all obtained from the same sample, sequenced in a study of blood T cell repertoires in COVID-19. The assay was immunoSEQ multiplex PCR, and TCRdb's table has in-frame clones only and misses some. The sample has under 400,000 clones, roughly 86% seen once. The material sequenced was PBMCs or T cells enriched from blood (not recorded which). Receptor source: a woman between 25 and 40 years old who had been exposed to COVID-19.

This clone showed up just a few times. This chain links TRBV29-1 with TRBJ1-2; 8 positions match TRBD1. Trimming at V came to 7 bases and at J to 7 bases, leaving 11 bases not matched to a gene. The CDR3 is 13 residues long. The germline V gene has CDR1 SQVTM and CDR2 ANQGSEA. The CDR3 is CSARSTGGSGYTF. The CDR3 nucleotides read TGCAGCGCCCGATCAACAGGGGGAAGTGGCTACACCTTC.

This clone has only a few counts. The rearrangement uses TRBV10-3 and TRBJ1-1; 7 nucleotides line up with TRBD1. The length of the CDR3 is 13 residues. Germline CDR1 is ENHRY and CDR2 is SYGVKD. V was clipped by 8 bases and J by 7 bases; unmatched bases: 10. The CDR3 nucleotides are TGTGCCATCGGGGGACAGCTAAGAAATGAAGCTTTCTTT. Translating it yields CAIGGQLRNEAFF.

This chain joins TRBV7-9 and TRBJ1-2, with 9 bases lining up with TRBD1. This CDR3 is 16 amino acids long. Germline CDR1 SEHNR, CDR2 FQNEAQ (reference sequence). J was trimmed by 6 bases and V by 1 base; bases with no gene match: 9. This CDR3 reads CASSLGNRGPADGYTF. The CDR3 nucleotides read TGTGCCAGCAGCTTAGGTAACAGGGGGCCTGCTGATGGCTACACCTTC.

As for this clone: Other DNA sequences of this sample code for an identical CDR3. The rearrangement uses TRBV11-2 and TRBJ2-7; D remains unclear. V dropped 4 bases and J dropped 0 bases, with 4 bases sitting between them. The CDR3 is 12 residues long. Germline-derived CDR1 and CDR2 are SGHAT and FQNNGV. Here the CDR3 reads CASSSSSYEQYF. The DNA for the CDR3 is TGTGCCAGCAGCTCGAGCTCCTACGAGCAGTACTTC.

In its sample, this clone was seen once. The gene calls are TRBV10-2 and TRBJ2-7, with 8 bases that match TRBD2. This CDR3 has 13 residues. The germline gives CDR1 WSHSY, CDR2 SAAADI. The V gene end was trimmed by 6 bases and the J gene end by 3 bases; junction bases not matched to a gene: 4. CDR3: CASSPGTSYEQYF. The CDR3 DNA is TGCGCCAGCAGCCCCGGGACTAGCTACGAGCAGTACTTC.

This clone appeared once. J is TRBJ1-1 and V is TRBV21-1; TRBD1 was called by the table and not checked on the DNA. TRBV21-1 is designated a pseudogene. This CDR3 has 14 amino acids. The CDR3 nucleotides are TGTGCCAACAGGACAGGGCGCATGAACACTGAAGCTTTCTTT. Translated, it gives CANRTGRMNTEAFF.

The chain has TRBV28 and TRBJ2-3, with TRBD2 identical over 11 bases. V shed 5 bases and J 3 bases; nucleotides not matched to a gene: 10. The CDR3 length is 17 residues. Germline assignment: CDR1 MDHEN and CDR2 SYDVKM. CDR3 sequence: CASSLGTSGLLTDTQYF. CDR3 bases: TGTGCCAGCAGTCTCGGGACTAGCGGTTTGTTGACAGATACGCAGTATTTT. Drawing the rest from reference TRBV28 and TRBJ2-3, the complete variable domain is DVKVTQSSRYLVKRTGEKVFLECVQDMDHENMFWYRQDPGLGLRLIYFSYDVKMKEKGDIPEGYSVSREKKERFSLILESASTNQTSMYLCASSLGTSGLLTDTQYFGPGTRLTVL.

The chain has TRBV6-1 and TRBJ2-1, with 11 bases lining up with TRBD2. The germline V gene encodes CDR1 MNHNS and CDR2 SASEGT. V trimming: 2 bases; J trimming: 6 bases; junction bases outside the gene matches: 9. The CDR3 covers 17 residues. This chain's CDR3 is CASSELKRLAGGNEQFF. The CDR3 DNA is TGTGCCAGCAGTGAACTTAAGCGGCTAGCGGGAGGCAATGAGCAGTTCTTC.

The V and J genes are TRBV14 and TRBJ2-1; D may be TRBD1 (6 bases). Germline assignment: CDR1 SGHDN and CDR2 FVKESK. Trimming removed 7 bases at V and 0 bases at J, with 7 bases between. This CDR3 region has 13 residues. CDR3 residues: CASKQGSYNEQFF. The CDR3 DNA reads TGTGCCAGCAAACAGGGCTCCTACAATGAGCAGTTCTTC.

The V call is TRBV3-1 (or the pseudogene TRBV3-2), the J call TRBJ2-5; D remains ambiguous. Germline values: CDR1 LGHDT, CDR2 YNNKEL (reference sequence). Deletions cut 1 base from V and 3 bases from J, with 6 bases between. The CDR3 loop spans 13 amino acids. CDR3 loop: CASSQGAKETQYF. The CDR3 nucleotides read TGTGCCAGCAGCCAAGGGGCTAAAGAGACCCAGTACTTC.

Here the CDR3 DNA reads TGCGCCAGCAGCTTGGCTGGGACAGGGTATTCACCCCTCCACTTT. Protein product: CASSLAGTGYSPLHF. V is TRBV5-1 and J is TRBJ1-6, with 9 bases that match TRBD1. Losses at the gene ends were 0 bases for V and 8 bases for J; bases not matched to a gene: 3. CDR3 length equals 15 residues. Germline V gene sequence: CDR1 SGHRS, CDR2 YFSETQ.